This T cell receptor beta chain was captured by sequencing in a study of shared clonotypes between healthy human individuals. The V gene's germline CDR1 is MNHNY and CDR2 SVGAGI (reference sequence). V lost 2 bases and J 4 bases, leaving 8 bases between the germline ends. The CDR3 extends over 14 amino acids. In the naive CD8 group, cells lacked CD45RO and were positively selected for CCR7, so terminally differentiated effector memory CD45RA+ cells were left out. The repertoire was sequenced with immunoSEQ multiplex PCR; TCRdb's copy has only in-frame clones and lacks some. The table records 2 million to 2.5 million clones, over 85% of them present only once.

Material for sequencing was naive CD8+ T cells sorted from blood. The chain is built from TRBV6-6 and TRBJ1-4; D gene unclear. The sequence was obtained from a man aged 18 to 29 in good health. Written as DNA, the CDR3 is TGTGCCAGCAGTTACGTGGCAGATAATGAAAAACTGTTTTTT. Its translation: CASSYVADNEKLFF.